Listed below are T cell receptor beta chains from one sample, sequenced in a study of blood T cell repertoires in COVID-19. Sequencing used immunoSEQ multiplex PCR; TCRdb keeps in-frame clones, though not all of them. This table has a few hundred thousand clones, 85% appearing once. What was sequenced was PBMCs or T cells enriched from blood (not recorded which). These receptor sequences come from a man aged 40-49 years who had recovered from COVID-19. Both conserved end residues are part of each CDR3. Each record gives: CDR3 DNA, CDR3 protein, V gene, clone size, D gene, J gene. The D gene is left open where the match is weak. Not all rows give a size; the values are once, few, many and, for expanded clones, a class.

DNA: TGTGCCAGCAGCCCGACTAGCGGGAGGGTATACGAGCAGTACTTC
CDR3: CASSPTSGRVYEQYF
V: TRBV11-2
size: NA
D: TRBD2
J: TRBJ2-7

DNA: TGTGCCAGCAGCGCCGGACAGGGAGTTGAGACCCAGTACTTC
CDR3: CASSAGQGVETQYF
V: TRBV5-5
size: NA
D: TRBD1
J: TRBJ2-5

DNA: TGTGCCAGCAGACCGATACCTAGCGGGAGTCCCTACGAGCAGTACTTC
CDR3: CASRPIPSGSPYEQYF
V: TRBV27
size: NA
D: TRBD2
J: TRBJ2-7

DNA: TGTGCCTGGAGTGCCCTAGACAGGGGGTTAGGAGAAAAACTGTTTTTT
CDR3: CAWSALDRGLGEKLFF
V: TRBV30
size: NA
D: TRBD1
J: TRBJ1-4

DNA: TGCGCCAGCAGATATACAGGGGGCTACGAGCAGTACTTC
CDR3: CASRYTGGYEQYF
V: TRBV5-1
size: NA
D: TRBD1
J: TRBJ2-7

DNA: TGTGCCAGCTCACCACCGCGCACTAGCAACTCCTACGAGCAGTACTTC
CDR3: CASSPPRTSNSYEQYF
V: TRBV18
size: NA
D: NA
J: TRBJ2-7

DNA: TGTGCCAGCAGCCACCTTAGCGGCAATGAGCAGTTCTTC
CDR3: CASSHLSGNEQFF
V: TRBV4-2
size: NA
D: NA
J: TRBJ2-1

DNA: TGTGCCAGCAGCCTCCGGACTAGCGGGATTTTCACAGATACGCAGTATTTT
CDR3: CASSLRTSGIFTDTQYF
V: TRBV7-2
size: NA
D: TRBD2
J: TRBJ2-3

DNA: TGTGCCAGCAGTCTCCGACAGGGTGAAGCTTTCTTT
CDR3: CASSLRQGEAFF
V: TRBV27
size: NA
D: TRBD1
J: TRBJ1-1

DNA: TGTGCCAGCAGCCCGACAGGCGCTGGGGCCAACGTCCTGACTTTC
CDR3: CASSPTGAGANVLTF
V: TRBV6-2/TRBV6-3
size: NA
D: NA
J: TRBJ2-6

DNA: TGTGCCAGCAGCCAAGTAAGCGGGATGACCTACGAGCAGTACTTC
CDR3: CASSQVSGMTYEQYF
V: TRBV3-1/TRBV3-2
size: NA
D: TRBD2
J: TRBJ2-7

DNA: TGTGCCAGCAGCGTATACGGACTCTCTGGGGCCAACGTCCTGACTTTC
CDR3: CASSVYGLSGANVLTF
V: TRBV9
size: NA
D: NA
J: TRBJ2-6

DNA: TGTGCCAGCAGCTTAGAGGTTGGTTTCTCTGGAAACACCATATATTTT
CDR3: CASSLEVGFSGNTIYF
V: TRBV5-5
size: once
D: NA
J: TRBJ1-3

DNA: TGCGCCAGCAGCCAAGACAGGGGGCTTGAAAAACTGTTTTTT
CDR3: CASSQDRGLEKLFF
V: TRBV4-1
size: NA
D: TRBD1
J: TRBJ1-4

DNA: TGTGCCAGCAGCCCGACTAGCAGACAAGAGACCCAGTACTTC
CDR3: CASSPTSRQETQYF
V: TRBV11-3
size: once
D: TRBD2
J: TRBJ2-5

DNA: TGTGCCAGCAGCTTAGATCTGAGTCAGCCCCAGCATTTT
CDR3: CASSLDLSQPQHF
V: TRBV11-2
size: NA
D: NA
J: TRBJ1-5

DNA: TGCAGCGTTGACGGCGGGGCCGACTGGAAAAAGGGCTCCTACAATGAGCAGTTCTTC
CDR3: CSVDGGADWKKGSYNEQFF
V: TRBV29-1
size: NA
D: NA
J: TRBJ2-1

DNA: TGTGCCAGCAGCTTATACCCCGGGAGGGAGACCCAGTACTTC
CDR3: CASSLYPGRETQYF
V: TRBV7-8
size: NA
D: TRBD2
J: TRBJ2-5

DNA: TGTGCCAGCAGCCGGGACAGCTATCAGCCCCAGCATTTT
CDR3: CASSRDSYQPQHF
V: TRBV2
size: few
D: TRBD1
J: TRBJ1-5

DNA: TGTGCCAGCAGTCAGGACAGGCGGGATGAGCAGTTCTTC
CDR3: CASSQDRRDEQFF
V: TRBV12-3/TRBV12-4
size: NA
D: TRBD1
J: TRBJ2-1

DNA: TGTGCCACCAGCAGACGGGGACAGGGAGACACTGAAGCTTTCTTT
CDR3: CATSRRGQGDTEAFF
V: TRBV15
size: NA
D: TRBD1
J: TRBJ1-1

DNA: TGTGCCAGCACCGTCCGGACAGGGGTTGGAAACACCATATATTTT
CDR3: CASTVRTGVGNTIYF
V: TRBV6-5
size: NA
D: TRBD1
J: TRBJ1-3